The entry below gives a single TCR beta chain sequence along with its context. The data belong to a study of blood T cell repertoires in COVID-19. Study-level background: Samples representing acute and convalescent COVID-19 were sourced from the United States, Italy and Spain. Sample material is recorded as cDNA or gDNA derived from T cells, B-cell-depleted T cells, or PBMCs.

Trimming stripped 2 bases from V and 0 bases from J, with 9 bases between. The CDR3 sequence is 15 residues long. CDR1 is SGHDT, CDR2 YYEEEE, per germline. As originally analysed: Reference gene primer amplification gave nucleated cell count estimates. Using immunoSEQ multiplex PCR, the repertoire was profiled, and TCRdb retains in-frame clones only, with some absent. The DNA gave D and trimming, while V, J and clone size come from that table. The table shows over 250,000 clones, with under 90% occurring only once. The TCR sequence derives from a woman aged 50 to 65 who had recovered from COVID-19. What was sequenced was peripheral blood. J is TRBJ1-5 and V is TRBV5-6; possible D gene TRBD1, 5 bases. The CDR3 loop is CASSFGGISNQPQHF. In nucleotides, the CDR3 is TGTGCCAGCAGCTTCGGGGGTATTAGCAATCAGCCCCAGCATTTT.